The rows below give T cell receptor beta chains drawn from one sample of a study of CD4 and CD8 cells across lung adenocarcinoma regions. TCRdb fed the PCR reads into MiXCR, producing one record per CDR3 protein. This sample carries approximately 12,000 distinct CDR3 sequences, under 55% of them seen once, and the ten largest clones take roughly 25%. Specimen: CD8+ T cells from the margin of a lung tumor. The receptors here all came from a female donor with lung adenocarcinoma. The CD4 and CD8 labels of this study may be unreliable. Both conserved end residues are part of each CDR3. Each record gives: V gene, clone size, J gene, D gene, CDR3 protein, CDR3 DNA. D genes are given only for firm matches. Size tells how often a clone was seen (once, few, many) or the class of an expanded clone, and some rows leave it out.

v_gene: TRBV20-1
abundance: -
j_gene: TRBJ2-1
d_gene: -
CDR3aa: CSARDDDHAYNEQFF
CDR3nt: TGCAGTGCTAGAGATGATGACCACGCCTACAATGAGCAGTTCTTC

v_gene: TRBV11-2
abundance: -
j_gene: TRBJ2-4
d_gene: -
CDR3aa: CASSLVSSSTNIQYF
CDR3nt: TGTGCCAGCAGCTTAGTTAGCTCCTCCACAAATATTCAGTATTTC

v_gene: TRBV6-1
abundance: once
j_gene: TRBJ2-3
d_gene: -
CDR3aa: CASSARAADTQYF
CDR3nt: TGTGCCAGCAGTGCCCGGGCGGCAGATACGCAGTATTTT

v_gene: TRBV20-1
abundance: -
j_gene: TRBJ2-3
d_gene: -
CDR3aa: CSASTTESTDTQYF
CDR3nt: TGCAGTGCTAGTACCACCGAGAGCACAGATACGCAGTATTTT

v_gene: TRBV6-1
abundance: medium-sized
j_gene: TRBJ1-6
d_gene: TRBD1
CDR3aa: CASSRQGNNSPLHF
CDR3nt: TGTGCCAGCAGCCGACAGGGGAATAATTCACCCCTCCACTTT

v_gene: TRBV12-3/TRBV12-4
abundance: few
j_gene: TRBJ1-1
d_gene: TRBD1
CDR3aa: CASATGEGTEAFF
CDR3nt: TGTGCCAGCGCGACAGGGGAGGGCACTGAAGCTTTCTTT

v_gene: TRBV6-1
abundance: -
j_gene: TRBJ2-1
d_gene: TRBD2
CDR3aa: CASSESGMAGETQFF
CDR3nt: TGTGCCAGCAGTGAAAGCGGGATGGCGGGAGAGACCCAGTTCTTC

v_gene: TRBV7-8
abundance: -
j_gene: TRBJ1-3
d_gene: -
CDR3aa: CASGHPHSGNTIYF
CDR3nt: TGTGCCAGCGGCCATCCGCACTCTGGAAACACCATATATTTT

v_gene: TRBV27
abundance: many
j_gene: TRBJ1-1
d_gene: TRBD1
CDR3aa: CASSPHGTDEAFF
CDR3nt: TGTGCCAGCAGTCCCCACGGGACAGATGAAGCTTTCTTT

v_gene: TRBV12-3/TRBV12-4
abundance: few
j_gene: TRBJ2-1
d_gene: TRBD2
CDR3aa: CASRGTSGGFNEQFF
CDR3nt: TGTGCCAGCAGGGGGACTAGCGGAGGGTTCAATGAGCAGTTCTTC

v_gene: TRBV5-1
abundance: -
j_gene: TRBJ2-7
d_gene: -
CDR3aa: CASSSGYQLYEQYF
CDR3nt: TGCGCCAGCAGCTCGGGGTACCAGCTCTACGAGCAGTACTTC

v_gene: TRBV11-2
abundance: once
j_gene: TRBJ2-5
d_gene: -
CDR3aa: CASSLQVGGEQYF
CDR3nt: TGTGCCAGCAGCTTGCAGGTCGGGGGAGAGCAGTACTTC

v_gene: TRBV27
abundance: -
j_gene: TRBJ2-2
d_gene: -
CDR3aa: CASTRTSTDTLFF
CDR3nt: TGTGCCAGCACCAGGACAAGCACAGATACGCTGTTTTTT

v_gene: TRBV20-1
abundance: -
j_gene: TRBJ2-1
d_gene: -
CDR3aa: CSARDVGVSLHRNEQFF
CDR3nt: TGCAGTGCTAGAGATGTAGGGGTTTCCCTTCACCGCAATGAGCAGTTCTTC

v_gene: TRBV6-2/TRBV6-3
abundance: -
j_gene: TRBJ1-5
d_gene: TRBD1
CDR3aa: CASSSGTEIYYSNQPQHF
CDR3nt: TGTGCCAGCAGTTCCGGGACAGAAATATATTATAGCAATCAGCCCCAGCATTTT

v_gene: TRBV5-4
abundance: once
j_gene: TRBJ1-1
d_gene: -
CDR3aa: CASHRAGVNTEAFF
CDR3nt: TGTGCCAGCCACCGGGCAGGGGTGAACACTGAAGCTTTCTTT

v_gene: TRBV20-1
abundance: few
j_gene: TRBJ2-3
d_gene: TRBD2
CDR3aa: CSARATSGAQDTQYF
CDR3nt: TGCAGTGCTAGAGCCACGAGCGGGGCGCAAGATACGCAGTATTTT

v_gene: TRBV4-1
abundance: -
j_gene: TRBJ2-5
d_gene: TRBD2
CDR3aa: CASSRGLADEETQYF
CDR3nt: TGCGCCAGCAGCCGAGGACTAGCAGACGAAGAGACCCAGTACTTC

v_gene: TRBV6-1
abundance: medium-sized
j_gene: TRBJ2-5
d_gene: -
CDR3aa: CASSVTGTPRETQYF
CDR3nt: TGTGCCAGCAGCGTCACCGGGACACCCAGAGAGACCCAGTACTTC

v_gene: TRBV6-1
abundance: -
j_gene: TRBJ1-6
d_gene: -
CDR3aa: CASTAARGIGNSPLHF
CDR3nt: TGTGCCAGCACCGCGGCCAGGGGAATCGGCAATTCACCCCTCCACTTT

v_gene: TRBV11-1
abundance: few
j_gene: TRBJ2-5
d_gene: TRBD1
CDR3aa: CASSLAIGRGQETQYF
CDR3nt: TGTGCCAGCAGCTTAGCAATTGGCAGGGGGCAAGAGACCCAGTACTTC

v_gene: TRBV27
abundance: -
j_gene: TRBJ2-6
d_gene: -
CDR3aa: CASRLEGGAGGANVLTF
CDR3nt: TGTGCCAGCAGGCTTGAGGGGGGGGCGGGTGGGGCCAACGTCCTGACTTTC

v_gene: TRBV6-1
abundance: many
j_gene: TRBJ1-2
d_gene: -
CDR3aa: CASTGFQGDYGYTF
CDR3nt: TGTGCCAGCACGGGGTTTCAGGGAGACTATGGCTACACCTTC

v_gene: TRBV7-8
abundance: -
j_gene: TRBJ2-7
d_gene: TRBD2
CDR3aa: CASSEGGDYQQYF
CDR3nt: TGTGCCAGCAGCGAAGGAGGGGACTATCAGCAGTACTTC

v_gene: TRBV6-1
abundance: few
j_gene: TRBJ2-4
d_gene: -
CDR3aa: CASSEGGGWDTQYF
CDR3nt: TGTGCCAGCAGTGAAGGAGGGGGGTGGGACACCCAGTACTTC

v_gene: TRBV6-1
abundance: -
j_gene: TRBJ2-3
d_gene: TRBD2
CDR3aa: CASRNPSGADTETQYF
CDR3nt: TGTGCCAGCAGGAACCCTAGCGGGGCGGACACAGAGACGCAGTATTTT

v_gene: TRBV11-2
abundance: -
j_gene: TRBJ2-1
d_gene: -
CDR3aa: CASSWERDTSLGEQFF
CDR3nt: TGTGCCAGCAGTTGGGAGAGGGACACCTCTTTAGGCGAGCAGTTCTTC

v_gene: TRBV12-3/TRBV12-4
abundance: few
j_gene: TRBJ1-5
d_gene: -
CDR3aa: CASSFMAQPQHF
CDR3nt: TGTGCCAGCAGTTTTATGGCCCAGCCCCAGCATTTT

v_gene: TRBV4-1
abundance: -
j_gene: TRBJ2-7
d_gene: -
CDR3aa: CASSQAAGTQAYEQYF
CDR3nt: TGCGCCAGCAGCCAAGCCGCAGGGACGCAGGCCTACGAGCAGTACTTC

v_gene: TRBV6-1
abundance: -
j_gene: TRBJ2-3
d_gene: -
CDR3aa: CASSRRSGRCSKNTQYF
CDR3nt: TGTGCCAGCAGTCGACGATCGGGGCGGTGTTCCAAAAACACTCAGTACTTT

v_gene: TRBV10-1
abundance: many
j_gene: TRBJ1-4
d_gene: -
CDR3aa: CARTRVTNEKLFF
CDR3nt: TGCGCCAGGACCAGGGTCACTAATGAAAAACTGTTTTTT

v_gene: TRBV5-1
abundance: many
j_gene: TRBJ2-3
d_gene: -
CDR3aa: CASSLAGFTDTQYF
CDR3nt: TGCGCCAGCAGCTTGGCCGGGTTCACAGATACGCAGTATTTT

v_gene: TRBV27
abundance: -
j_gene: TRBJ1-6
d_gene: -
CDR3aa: CASSFLQGNSPLHF
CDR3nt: TGTGCCAGCAGTTTCTTACAGGGAAATTCACCCCTCCACTTT

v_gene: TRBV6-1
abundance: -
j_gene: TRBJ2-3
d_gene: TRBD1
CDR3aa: CASRGEGGLGTETQYF
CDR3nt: TGTGCCAGCAGGGGGGAAGGGGGCCTGGGCACAGAGACCCAGTATTTT

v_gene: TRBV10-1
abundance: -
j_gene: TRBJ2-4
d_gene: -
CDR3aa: CASSAAGPAAKNIQYF
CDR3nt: TGCGCCAGCAGTGCTGCGGGGCCAGCTGCCAAAAACATTCAGTACTTC